Following are 5 T cell receptor beta chains from one sample sequenced in a study of regulatory T cells in long-lasting Graves disease. Building of the TCR beta libraries involved iRepertoire HTBI primers and Arm-PCR of CDR3 regions. A single record per CDR3 protein comes from TCRdb applying MiXCR to the multiplex PCR reads. The sample has a few hundred thousand distinct CDR3 sequences, about 22% seen once. Time point noted: persistent/refractory GD, antithyroid drugs over 5 years with positive TRAb. PBMC-extracted RNA yielded the TCR library. Sequences were derived from peripheral blood mononuclear cells (PBMCs), sampled when the disease was refractory, from a patient treated with antithyroid drugs. The receptors originated from a female donor with Graves disease.

There are many counts of this clonotype. The genes are TRBV2 and TRBJ2-5; D may be TRBD2 (5 bases). Trimming left V 6 bases short and J 5 bases short, with 13 bases between. The CDR3 consists of 13 residues. Per germline, CDR1 SNHLY and CDR2 FYNNEI. Written as DNA, the CDR3 is TGTGCCAGCAGAGAGGGCTCGGGCGAGACCCAGTACTTC. Encoded protein: CASREGSGETQYF. The full variable domain, in which reference TRBV2 and TRBJ2-5 provide the parts outside the CDR3, is EPEVTQTPSHQVTQMGQEVILRCVPISNHLYFYWYRQILGQKVEFLVSFYNNEISEKSEIFDDQFSVERPDGSNFTLKIRSTKLEDSAMYFCASREGSGETQYFGPGTRLLVL.

This clonotype came up many times. The genes are TRBV28 and TRBJ1-1; D is ambiguous. Trimming shortened V by 2 bases and J by 0 bases, and 16 bases separated the two germline ends. Per the germline V gene, CDR1 is MDHEN and CDR2 is SYDVKM. The CDR3 has 17 residues. The DNA of the CDR3 is TGTGCCAGCAGTTTAGTTGGTGAGGGAGTTATGAACACTGAAGCTTTCTTT. It yields the protein CASSLVGEGVMNTEAFF.

Remarks on this clonotype: A read error may be the cause here, since a much bigger clone is one base away. The chain links TRBV3-1 to TRBJ2-5; 8 positions match TRBD2. The germline V gene has CDR1 LGHDT and CDR2 YNNKEL (reference sequence). CDR3 length: 16 amino acids. V lost 6 bases to trimming and J lost 0 bases; unmatched junction nucleotides: 9. The CDR3 region is CASSRGLVGYQETQYF. The CDR3 region has the DNA TGTGCCAGCAGTCGGGGACTAGTGGGATACCAAGAGACCCAGTACTTC.

This clonotype was seen a few times. The chain employs TRBV29-1 and TRBJ1-1; no reliable D call. V lost 4 bases to trimming and J lost 3 bases, with 12 bases between them. Germline CDR1 and CDR2: SQVTM and ANQGSEA. CDR3 length: 13 amino acids. This chain's CDR3 is CSVVELLDTEAFF. DNA of the CDR3: TGCAGCGTTGTAGAGCTCCTGGACACTGAAGCTTTCTTT.

The chain recombines TRBV20-1 with TRBJ1-1; no definite D call. Germline lookup yields CDR1 DFQATT and CDR2 SNEGSKA (reference sequence). The CDR3 spans 16 residues. V was trimmed by 0 bases and J by 1 base, leaving 15 bases between them. CDR3 protein: CSARDPRAQGNTEAFF. For the CDR3, the DNA is TGCAGTGCTAGAGACCCTCGGGCACAAGGGAACACTGAAGCTTTCTTT.